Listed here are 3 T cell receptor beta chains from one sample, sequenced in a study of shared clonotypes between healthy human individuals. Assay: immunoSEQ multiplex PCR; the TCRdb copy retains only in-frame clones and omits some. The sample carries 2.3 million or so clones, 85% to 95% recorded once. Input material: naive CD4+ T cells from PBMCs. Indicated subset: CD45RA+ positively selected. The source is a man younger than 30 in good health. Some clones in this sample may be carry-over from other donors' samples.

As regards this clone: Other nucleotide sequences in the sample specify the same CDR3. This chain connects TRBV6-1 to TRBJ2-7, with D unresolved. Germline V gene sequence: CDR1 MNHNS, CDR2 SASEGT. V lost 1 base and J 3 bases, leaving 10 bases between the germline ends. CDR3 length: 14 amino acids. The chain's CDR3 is CASSEGGSDYEQYF. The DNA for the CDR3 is TGTGCCAGCAGTGAAGGGGGTTCTGACTACGAGCAGTACTTC.

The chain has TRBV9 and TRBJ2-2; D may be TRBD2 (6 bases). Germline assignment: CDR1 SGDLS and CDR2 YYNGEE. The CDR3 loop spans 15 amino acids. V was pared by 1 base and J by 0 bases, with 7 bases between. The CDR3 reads CASSVRLANTGELFF. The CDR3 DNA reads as TGTGCCAGCAGCGTAAGACTAGCGAACACCGGGGAGCTGTTTTTT.

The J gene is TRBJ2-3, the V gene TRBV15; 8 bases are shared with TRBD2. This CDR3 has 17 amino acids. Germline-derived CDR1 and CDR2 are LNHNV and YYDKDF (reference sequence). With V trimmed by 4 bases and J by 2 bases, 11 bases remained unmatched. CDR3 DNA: TGTGCCACCAGCATGCGGGGACTAGGAATGTCCACAGATACGCAGTATTTT. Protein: CATSMRGLGMSTDTQYF.